A single sample gave rise to the 32 T cell receptor beta chains below, sequenced in a study of T-cell reconstitution after alpha-beta-depleted transplantation in children. Preparation of the TCRbeta library was carried out with unique molecular identifiers. From the PCR reads, TCRdb called clonotypes with MiXCR, one entry per CDR3 protein. The sample contains a few hundred thousand distinct CDR3 sequences, roughly 13% of which appear only once. The input for sequencing was PBMCs, mostly from graft donor cells, taken 360 days after TCRalphabeta/CD19-depleted stem cell transplant. The receptors were sampled from a male patient younger than 18 who had a stem cell transplant for acute myeloid leukemia, so the T cells may come from the graft donor.

Of note for this clonotype: A much larger clonotype is one base distant, so this may be a read error. The gene calls are TRBV12-3 or TRBV12-4 and TRBJ2-5, with D perhaps TRBD1 or TRBD2 (6 bases each). This CDR3 is built from 14 residues. Here the CDR3 reads CASGLTGARETQYF. The CDR3 DNA reads as TGTGCCAGCGGTTTGACGGGGGCCAGGGAGACCCAGTACTTC.

This clonotype showed up just a few times. V and J are TRBV18 and TRBJ2-7; TRBD2 agrees at 10 bases. Trimming took 3 bases from V and 2 from J; bases not matched to a gene: 4. The CDR3 runs 15 residues. CDR1 and CDR2 (germline): KGHSH, LQKENI. CDR3 region: CASSPLAGATYEQYF. DNA of the CDR3: TGTGCCAGCTCACCGCTAGCGGGAGCGACCTACGAGCAGTACTTC.

This clonotype was counted between two and nine times. The chain joins TRBV29-1 to TRBJ2-5; 9 bases match TRBD2. V shed 5 bases and J 5 bases; nucleotides not matched to a gene: 6. The CDR3 loop spans 13 amino acids. The germline gives CDR1 SQVTM, CDR2 ANQGSEA. CDR3 in DNA: TGCAGCGTTCAAGCCAGCGGGAGGGAGACCCAGTACTTC. Translating it yields CSVQASGRETQYF.

This clonotype was detected only a few times. V usage is TRBV10-3 and J usage is TRBJ2-2; TRBD1 might be the D (6 bases). The V end was cut by 5 bases, the J end by 2 bases, with 12 bases between. The germline gives CDR1 ENHRY, CDR2 SYGVKD. This CDR3 is 15 amino acids long. CDR3 DNA sequence: TGTGCCATCAGTTTTGGACAGCGCAACACCGGGGAGCTGTTTTTT. It translates to CAISFGQRNTGELFF.

This chain connects TRBV12-3 or TRBV12-4 to TRBJ1-2; possibly TRBD1 for D (5 bases). V lost 6 bases, J lost 7 bases, and 21 bases lay in between. The length of the CDR3 is 15 residues. The CDR3 sequence is CASRASGTPGRGYTF. The CDR3 DNA is TGTGCCAGCAGGGCGAGCGGGACCCCCGGGCGTGGCTACACCTTC.

This clonotype was recorded a few times. The V call is TRBV28, the J call TRBJ1-2, with a weak D call TRBD1 (5 bases). CDR3 length: 13 amino acids. Germline CDR1 reads MDHEN; CDR2 reads SYDVKM. Trimming cost V 3 bases and J 6 bases, with 11 bases left between them. The CDR3 reads CASSFQGGDGYTF. The CDR3 DNA follows: TGTGCCAGCAGTTTCCAGGGAGGGGATGGCTACACCTTC.

The genes are TRBV5-5 and TRBJ1-2; 12 bases line up with TRBD1. Unmatched junction bases numbered 9, after V lost 4 bases and J lost 2 bases. The CDR3 spans 17 residues. Germline V gives CDR1 SGHKS, CDR2 YYEKEE (reference sequence). For the CDR3, the DNA is TGTGCCAGCAGCACTACGGGACAGGGGGCTGGGAACTATGGCTACACCTTC. Translating gives CASSTTGQGAGNYGYTF.

Many counts were recorded for this clonotype. The rearrangement uses TRBV5-1 and TRBJ2-1; tentatively, D is TRBD2 (7 bases). Trimming left V 4 bases short and J 2 bases short, with 16 bases between. The length of the CDR3 is 16 residues. From germline, CDR1 is SGHRS and CDR2 YFSETQ. CDR3 amino acids: CASSPLAGATYNEQFF. CDR3 nucleotides: TGCGCCAGCAGCCCGCTGGCGGGGGCGACCTACAATGAGCAGTTCTTC.

At least ten counts were recorded for this clonotype. The chain uses TRBV6-2 or TRBV6-3 and TRBJ2-7; D is ambiguous. The V end was cut by 5 bases, the J end by 2 bases, with 16 bases between. The CDR3 extends over 15 amino acids. Germline-derived CDR1 and CDR2 are MNHEY and SVGEGT. CDR3 sequence: CASSAVEAAAYEQYF. DNA for the CDR3: TGTGCCAGCAGTGCGGTAGAGGCGGCAGCCTACGAGCAGTACTTC.

This clonotype was counted a few times. The gene calls are TRBV5-6 and TRBJ2-7; perhaps TRBD2 as D (5 bases). The V gene's germline CDR1 is SGHDT and CDR2 YYEEEE. Trimming removed 0 bases at V and 9 bases at J, with 31 bases between. CDR3 length: 19 residues. The CDR3 sequence is CASSLAKRLQRLLLRGQYF. CDR3 sequence (DNA): TGTGCCAGCAGCTTGGCGAAGAGATTGCAGCGGTTATTACTACGAGGGCAGTACTTC.

DNA of the CDR3: TGTGCCAGCAGCTTAAAACTAGCGGGCCTCCGGAATGAGCAGTTCTTC. It encodes CASSLKLAGLRNEQFF. The rearrangement uses TRBV5-6 and TRBJ2-1; 9 nucleotides agree with TRBD2. Germline values: CDR1 SGHDT, CDR2 YYEEEE. Germline trimming cut 2 bases from V and 7 bases from J; bases unmatched to any gene: 10. CDR3 length: 16 amino acids.

This clonotype was observed many times. The rearrangement uses TRBV6-1 and TRBJ1-5; tentatively, D is TRBD1 (6 bases). CDR1 and CDR2 (germline): MNHNS, SASEGT. Trimming stripped 5 bases from V and 7 bases from J, with 21 bases between. The CDR3 totals 16 residues. The CDR3 region is CASSPTWVGADQPQHF. CDR3 DNA: TGTGCCAGCAGTCCGACGTGGGTGGGGGCCGACCAGCCCCAGCATTTT.

This clonotype was picked up a small number of times. The chain is built from TRBV4-3 and TRBJ2-5; possible D gene TRBD2, 6 bases. CDR3 length: 15 amino acids. Germline CDR1 LGHNA, CDR2 YSLEER. Trimming stripped 0 bases from V and 5 bases from J, with 13 bases between. The CDR3 here is CASSQDWGVRETQYF. The DNA of the CDR3 is TGCGCCAGCAGCCAAGATTGGGGGGTACGGGAGACCCAGTACTTC.

This clonotype appeared many times. V and J are TRBV15 and TRBJ2-3; 12 bases agree with TRBD2. The CDR3 is 17 amino acids. Germline trimming cut 0 bases from V and 3 bases from J; bases unmatched to any gene: 4. CDR1 and CDR2 (germline): LNHNV, YYDKDF (reference sequence). The CDR3 coding sequence is TGTGCCACCAGCAGAGATACGGGGACTAGCGGGACAGATACGCAGTATTTT. Its translation is CATSRDTGTSGTDTQYF.

The V gene is TRBV29-1, the J gene TRBJ2-5; tentatively, D is TRBD1 or TRBD2 (5 bases each). V was clipped by 6 bases and J by 5 bases, with 13 bases between them. This CDR3 is 12 amino acids long. The germline V gene has CDR1 SQVTM and CDR2 ANQGSEA. CDR3 sequence: CSVALGTETQYF. The CDR3 nucleotides are TGCAGCGTCGCCCTGGGGACCGAGACCCAGTACTTC.

The table lists this clonotype with a few counts. The J gene is TRBJ2-3, the V gene TRBV4-3; 7 positions agree with TRBD2. The CDR3 contains 16 residues. Germline V gives CDR1 LGHNA, CDR2 YSLEER. Trimming removed 0 bases from V and 0 bases from J; junction bases left unmatched: 3. The CDR3 sequence is CASSQDAGLSTDTQYF. The CDR3 nucleotides are TGCGCCAGCAGCCAAGATGCGGGACTAAGCACAGATACGCAGTATTTT.

This clonotype turned up a few times. The CDR3 loop reads CASSQVGTSGRYTDTQYF. In DNA, the CDR3 is TGTGCCAGCAGCCAAGTTGGGACTAGCGGGAGGTACACAGATACGCAGTATTTT. The chain is built from TRBV4-2 and TRBJ2-3, with 15 bases fitting TRBD2. This CDR3 is built from 18 residues. J gave up 2 bases and V 1 base, and 4 bases lay outside the gene matches. CDR1 and CDR2 (germline): LGHNA, YNFKEQ.

This clonotype was seen only a few times. This chain uses TRBV25-1 with TRBJ2-3; TRBD1 matches 11 bases. Germline-derived CDR1 and CDR2 are MGHDK and SYGVNS. The CDR3 sequence is 17 residues long. Germline trimming cut 4 bases from V and 3 bases from J; bases unmatched to any gene: 9. The CDR3 DNA reads as TGTGCCAGCAGTGGAACCTCTGGGACAGGGGGAACAGATACGCAGTATTTT. This codes for CASSGTSGTGGTDTQYF.

The chain uses TRBV9 and TRBJ2-1; the D gene is possibly TRBD2 (5 bases). V gave up 3 bases and J gave up 10 bases, with 26 bases separating them. Germline loops: CDR1 SGDLS, CDR2 YYNGEE. The CDR3 totals 17 residues. The CDR3 nucleotides are TGTGCCAGCAGCGCGGGAATTTCTATTGACGCCGGGCACGAGCAGTTCTTC. This encodes CASSAGISIDAGHEQFF.

This clonotype has a count of ten or more. The chain recombines TRBV4-3 with TRBJ1-2, with D perhaps matching TRBD1 (6 bases). Looked up from germline, CDR1 is LGHNA and CDR2 is YSLEER. This CDR3 has 17 residues. Trimming removed 1 base at V and 5 bases at J, with 20 bases between. The CDR3 bases are TGCGCCAGCAGCCAAGGGGATTTGGCAGGGGAACTATATGGCTACACCTTC. Translating it yields CASSQGDLAGELYGYTF.

The chain recombines TRBV20-1 with TRBJ2-2, with a tentative D call TRBD1 (6 bases). This CDR3 spans 16 amino acids. CDR1 is DFQATT and CDR2 is SNEGSKA in the germline V gene (reference sequence). V was trimmed by 6 bases and J by 0 bases, leaving 17 bases between them. This chain's CDR3 is CSALQGFRPNTGELFF. CDR3 nucleotide sequence: TGCAGTGCGTTACAGGGTTTCAGACCGAACACCGGGGAGCTGTTTTTT.

This clonotype showed up many times. This chain uses TRBV4-2 with TRBJ2-3, with 12 bases matching TRBD2. The CDR3 length is 17 residues. The ends lost 4 bases at V and 0 bases at J; junction bases unmatched: 5. Germline lookup yields CDR1 LGHNA and CDR2 YNFKEQ. The chain's CDR3 is CASSLLAGGESTDTQYF. In nucleotides, the CDR3 is TGTGCCAGCAGCCTTCTAGCGGGAGGGGAGAGCACAGATACGCAGTATTTT.

The rearrangement joins TRBV7-9 to TRBJ2-1, with D tentatively TRBD1 (6 bases). Germline V lookup: CDR1 SEHNR, CDR2 FQNEAQ (reference sequence). The CDR3 runs 15 residues. V gave up 1 base and J gave up 2 bases, with 9 bases separating them. CDR3 DNA: TGTGCCAGCAGCTTAGGGGGACAAGCCTACAATGAGCAGTTCTTC. This gives the protein CASSLGGQAYNEQFF.

The sample holds a few counts of this clonotype. The chain has TRBV7-2 and TRBJ2-1; 13 bases match TRBD2. This CDR3 comprises 16 residues. The germline gives CDR1 SGHTA, CDR2 FQGNSA. The V gene end was trimmed by 1 base and the J gene end by 6 bases; junction bases not matched to a gene: 3. The CDR3 loop is CASSLDRTSGSNEQFF. CDR3 in DNA: TGTGCCAGCAGCTTAGATCGGACTAGCGGGAGCAATGAGCAGTTCTTC. Variable domain in full (rest from reference TRBV7-2 and TRBJ2-1): GAGVSQSPSNKVTEKGKDVELRCDPISGHTALYWYRQSLGQGLEFLIYFQGNSAPDKSGLPSDRFSAERTGGSVSTLTIQRTQQEDSAVYLCASSLDRTSGSNEQFFGPGTRLTVL.

The V call is TRBV25-1, the J call TRBJ1-1; D is undetermined. The CDR3 is 13 residues long. Trimming left V 10 bases short and J 5 bases short, with 17 bases between. In germline, CDR1 is MGHDK, CDR2 SYGVNS. CDR3: CATAVRIRTEAFF. CDR3 bases: TGTGCCACAGCAGTGAGAATCAGAACTGAAGCTTTCTTT.

The sample holds one count of this clonotype. The chain has TRBV27 and TRBJ2-7; TRBD2 aligns across 10 bases. CDR3 length equals 14 residues. Unmatched junction bases numbered 5, after V lost 6 bases and J lost 3 bases. Germline V gives CDR1 MNHEY, CDR2 SMNVEV (reference sequence). CDR3 sequence reads: CASSQRLAGYEQYF. The CDR3 DNA sequence: TGTGCCAGCAGCCAAAGACTAGCGGGCTACGAGCAGTACTTC.

The rearrangement uses TRBV5-1 and TRBJ1-4, with D perhaps matching TRBD1 (5 bases). The V end lost 0 bases, the J end lost 3 bases, and 9 bases lay between the germline ends. The CDR3 totals 15 residues. Germline V lookup: CDR1 SGHRS, CDR2 YFSETQ. The CDR3 sequence is CASSLVGVSNEKLFF. In DNA form, the CDR3 reads TGCGCCAGCAGCTTGGTGGGGGTTTCTAATGAAAAACTGTTTTTT.

V usage is TRBV12-3 or TRBV12-4 and J usage is TRBJ1-2, with TRBD1 matching over 9 bases. The CDR3 covers 15 residues. V lost 7 bases and J lost 5; bases outside the gene matches: 11. The DNA of the CDR3 is TGTGCCAGCACCAGGGGACAGGGAAGAAAGTATGGCTACACCTTC. It yields the protein CASTRGQGRKYGYTF.

V gene TRBV4-2 combines with J gene TRBJ2-5; no definite D call. Trimming cost V 1 base and J 3 bases, with 6 bases left between them. The length of the CDR3 is 13 residues. Germline CDR1 LGHNA, CDR2 YNFKEQ. This CDR3 reads CASSQVTEETQYF. The CDR3 bases are TGTGCCAGCAGCCAAGTGACGGAAGAGACCCAGTACTTC.

This clonotype came up many times. V and J are TRBV20-1 and TRBJ2-2; possibly TRBD1 or TRBD2 for D (5 bases each). Germline V CDR1 and CDR2: DFQATT, SNEGSKA (reference sequence). V lost 4 bases to trimming and J lost 5 bases, with 11 bases between them. This CDR3 contains 13 residues. The CDR3 region is CSANGAWTGELFF. The CDR3 DNA follows: TGCAGTGCTAACGGGGCCTGGACCGGGGAGCTGTTTTTT.

This clonotype was detected only a few times. The chain uses TRBV11-2 and TRBJ1-1; D is undetermined. Per the germline V gene, CDR1 is SGHAT and CDR2 is FQNNGV. V dropped 0 bases and J dropped 1 base, with 15 bases sitting between them. This CDR3 is built from 17 residues. The CDR3 loop reads CASSLEAPGTPNTEAFF. CDR3 DNA: TGTGCCAGCAGCTTAGAGGCACCGGGAACGCCGAACACTGAAGCTTTCTTT.

V is TRBV2 and J is TRBJ2-1; D possibly matches TRBD1 or TRBD2 (5 bases each). The germline V gene has CDR1 SNHLY and CDR2 FYNNEI. V lost 5 bases, J lost 4 bases, and 9 bases lay in between. This CDR3 region has 13 residues. CDR3 sequence reads: CASSWDLYNEQFF. CDR3 DNA sequence: TGTGCCAGCAGTTGGGACCTGTACAATGAGCAGTTCTTC.